The clone carrying this T cell receptor beta chain was found once. Antigen specificity is unknown. The length of the CDR3 is 16 residues. Germline V gene lookup returns CDR1 SGHVS and CDR2 FNYEAQ. Deletions cut 3 bases from V and 2 bases from J, with 17 bases between. Resections that were taken during corrective heart surgery supplied the thymus tissue. It was healthy Finnish infants having corrective surgery for congenital heart defects who were the donors. The data stem from a study of human thymus T cells. Clones were sequenced by immunoSEQ multiplex PCR, and TCRdb holds only the in-frame ones, with some missing. The table has 75,000 to 90,000 clones, approximately 96% seen once; the top ten hold around 0.03%. Study results and caveats: Thymic as well as blood repertoires seemed to favor certain V and J genes unevenly. Unrelated individuals had highly overlapping thymic repertoires, as reported in related research.

Sequences were obtained from thymus tissue. This receptor was taken from a boy in the first two years of life with a congenital heart defect but otherwise immunologically healthy. This chain connects TRBV7-6 to TRBJ2-7, with D perhaps given as TRBD1 or TRBD2 (5 bases each). The CDR3 DNA reads as TGTGCCAGCAGCTTTTCATCAAGCCGGGACCCCTACGAGCAGTACTTC. This translates into CASSFSSSRDPYEQYF.